A single sample gave rise to the 15 T cell receptor beta chains below, sequenced in a study of OX40 agonist ivuxolimab in advanced cancers. Generated by immunoSEQ multiplex PCR, the TCRdb table keeps only in-frame clones and is missing some. The sample holds more than 85,000 clones; approximately 89% are singletons and the top ten take about 0.25%. The sequencing used CD4+ or CD8+ T cells sorted from blood, collected in a trial of the OX40 agonist ivuxolimab. The receptors stem from an adult with an advanced solid tumor such as melanoma, head and neck, liver or kidney cancer.

The chain joins TRBV9 to TRBJ2-2; the match to TRBD1 covers 9 bases. Trimming took 3 bases from V and 2 from J; bases not matched to a gene: 5. The CDR3 runs 16 residues. Looked up from germline, CDR1 is SGDLS and CDR2 is YYNGEE. In nucleotides, the CDR3 is TGTGCCAGCAGCGCCGGGACAGGGTCTAACACCGGGGAGCTGTTTTTT. Its protein is CASSAGTGSNTGELFF.

The chain couples TRBV9 to TRBJ1-1; D perhaps matches TRBD1 (6 bases). V lost 0 bases, J lost 1 base, and 7 bases lay in between. Germline-derived CDR1 and CDR2 are SGDLS and YYNGEE. The CDR3 has 14 residues. The CDR3 reads CASSVGTENTEAFF. The CDR3 region has the DNA TGTGCCAGCAGCGTAGGGACAGAGAACACTGAAGCTTTCTTT.

The genes are TRBV30 and TRBJ2-7; D might be TRBD1 (6 bases). Germline assignment: CDR1 GTSNPN and CDR2 SVGIG (reference sequence). The CDR3 has 13 residues. Trimming took off 3 bases at V and 0 bases at J, with 9 bases between the two ends. The CDR3 spells CAWSTGSSYEQYF. The CDR3 nucleotides read TGTGCCTGGAGCACAGGGAGCTCCTACGAGCAGTACTTC.

Comments on this clone: Other DNA sequences of this sample code for an identical CDR3. The chain couples TRBV9 to TRBJ2-1; no reliable D call. The germline V gene encodes CDR1 SGDLS and CDR2 YYNGEE. V shed 0 bases and J shed 5 bases, with 6 bases lying between them. The CDR3 spans 13 residues. Here the CDR3 DNA reads TGTGCCAGCAGCGTAGGAGGAAACAATGAGCAGTTCTTC. This translates into CASSVGGNNEQFF.

This chain joins TRBV5-4 and TRBJ1-4; no clear D gene. Trimming took 3 bases from V and 2 from J, leaving 8 bases between them. CDR3 length: 14 residues. Germline V lookup: CDR1 SGHNT, CDR2 YYREEE (reference sequence). The CDR3 DNA follows: TGTGCCAGCAGCTCTGCAGTCACTAATGAAAAACTGTTTTTT. It translates to CASSSAVTNEKLFF.

This clone was picked up one time. The chain couples TRBV2 to TRBJ2-2; the match to TRBD1 covers 7 bases. Looked up from germline, CDR1 is SNHLY and CDR2 is FYNNEI. The CDR3 covers 13 residues. With V trimmed by 7 bases and J by 7 bases, 6 bases remained unmatched. The CDR3 reads CASKEGAHGELFF. The CDR3 bases are TGTGCCAGCAAAGAGGGGGCGCACGGGGAGCTGTTTTTT.

The DNA for the CDR3 is TGTGCCAGCAGTGAAATCTTGGCCCTCGGGACAGATAATGAAAAACTGTTTTTT. Its protein is CASSEILALGTDNEKLFF. The chain carries TRBV6-1 and TRBJ1-4; 7 bases align to TRBD1. The CDR3 has 18 amino acids. Looked up from germline, CDR1 is MNHNS and CDR2 is SASEGT. The trim removed 2 bases at V and 4 bases at J, leaving 13 bases unmatched.

V usage is TRBV2 and J usage is TRBJ1-4; 7 bases fit TRBD1. Germline assignment: CDR1 SNHLY and CDR2 FYNNEI. The CDR3 consists of 14 residues. Unmatched junction bases numbered 3, after V lost 3 bases and J lost 5 bases. For the CDR3, the DNA is TGTGCCAGCAGTGAGGACAGGATAAATGAAAAACTGTTTTTT. Its translation: CASSEDRINEKLFF.

The rearrangement links TRBV6-5 to TRBJ1-3, with D perhaps matching TRBD1 (5 bases). Trimming took off 3 bases at V and 0 bases at J, with 12 bases between the two ends. Looked up from germline, CDR1 is MNHEY and CDR2 is SVGAGI. This CDR3 has 16 amino acids. The CDR3 DNA follows: TGTGCCAGCAGTTATGGAACAGGTTACTCTGGAAACACCATATATTTT. The encoded protein is CASSYGTGYSGNTIYF.

This chain connects TRBV18 to TRBJ1-5, with 7 bases lining up with TRBD1. V dropped 3 bases and J dropped 5; count of bases not matched to a gene: 16. Germline loops: CDR1 KGHSH, CDR2 LQKENI. The CDR3 spans 18 residues. In nucleotides, the CDR3 is TGTGCCAGCTCACCTGAGACAGGGAAACCCGTCCTTGATCAGCCCCAGCATTTT. Protein sequence: CASSPETGKPVLDQPQHF.

The chain has TRBV5-1 and TRBJ2-2; 9 bases agree with TRBD2. V lost 1 base and J lost 6; bases outside the gene matches: 7. This CDR3 has 16 amino acids. From germline, CDR1 is SGHRS and CDR2 YFSETQ. CDR3 residues: CASSLNVAGEAGELFF. As DNA, the CDR3 is TGCGCCAGCAGCTTGAATGTAGCGGGGGAGGCCGGGGAGCTGTTTTTT. The variable domain in full, with the rest retrieved from reference TRBV5-1 and TRBJ2-2, is KAGVTQTPRYLIKTRGQQVTLSCSPISGHRSVSWYQQTPGQGLQFLFEYFSETQRNKGNFPGRFSGRQFSNSRSEMNVSTLELGDSALYLCASSLNVAGEAGELFFGEGSRLTVL.

The chain couples TRBV4-2 to TRBJ2-1; D may correspond to TRBD1 or TRBD2 (5 bases each). CDR1 and CDR2 (germline): LGHNA, YNFKEQ. The CDR3 is made up of 19 amino acids. The germline V and J ends were trimmed by 0 bases and 5 bases, with 23 bases remaining between them. This chain's CDR3 is CASSQDLPMLGVFDNEQFF. In nucleotides, the CDR3 is TGTGCCAGCAGCCAAGATCTTCCCATGTTGGGGGTTTTTGACAATGAGCAGTTCTTC.

The V call is TRBV6-5, the J call TRBJ2-7, with 8 bases fitting TRBD1. After removal of 3 bases from V and 2 bases from J, the junction contained 6 bases not matched to a gene. Germline assignment: CDR1 MNHEY and CDR2 SVGAGI. This CDR3 has 15 amino acids. CDR3: CASSYSGTGTYEQYF. As DNA, the CDR3 is TGTGCCAGCAGTTATTCCGGGACAGGTACCTACGAGCAGTACTTC.

Written as DNA, the CDR3 is TGTGCCAGCAGCCAAGTACAGGGGTCCAATCAGCCCCAGCATTTT. Amino acids: CASSQVQGSNQPQHF. This sequence joins TRBV4-2 and TRBJ1-5, with 7 bases aligning to TRBD1. CDR1 LGHNA and CDR2 YNFKEQ come from the germline V gene. The V segment lost 1 base and the J segment 3 bases; nucleotides outside the gene matches: 3. There are 15 residues in the CDR3.

V is TRBV7-3 and J is TRBJ1-2, with D possibly matching TRBD1 (5 bases). Trimming pared 1 base from V and 7 bases from J, leaving 19 bases between. CDR1 is SGHTA, CDR2 FQGTGA, per germline. This CDR3 region has 16 residues. The CDR3 region has the DNA TGTGCCAGCAGCTTAAGAGTAGGGGTCAGGGATGGTGGCTACACCTTC. Protein sequence: CASSLRVGVRDGGYTF.